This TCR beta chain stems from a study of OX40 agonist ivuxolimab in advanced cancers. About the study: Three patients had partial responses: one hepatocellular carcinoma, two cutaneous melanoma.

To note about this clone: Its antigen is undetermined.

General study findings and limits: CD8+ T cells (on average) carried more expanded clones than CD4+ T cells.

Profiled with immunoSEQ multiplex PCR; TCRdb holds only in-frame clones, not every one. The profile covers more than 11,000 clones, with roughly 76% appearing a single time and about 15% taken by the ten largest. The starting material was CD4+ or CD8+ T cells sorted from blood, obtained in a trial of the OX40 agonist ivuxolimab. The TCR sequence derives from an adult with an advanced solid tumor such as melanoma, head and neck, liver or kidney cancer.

The CDR3 spells CASSLAFGGGAGTDTQYF. The CDR3 DNA follows: TGTGCCAGCAGCTTAGCGTTCGGCGGGGGGGCCGGAACAGATACGCAGTATTTT. The V gene is TRBV7-2, the J gene TRBJ2-3, with 9 bases lining up with TRBD2. Losses at the gene ends were 0 bases for V and 3 bases for J; bases not matched to a gene: 10. The CDR3 has 18 amino acids. Germline V gene lookup returns CDR1 SGHTA and CDR2 FQGNSA.